A selection of T cell receptor beta chains follows, all from one sample in a study of OX40 agonist ivuxolimab in advanced cancers. The protocol was immunoSEQ multiplex PCR, while the TCRdb copy is restricted to in-frame clones and leaves out a portion. The sample lists some 75,000 clones, roughly 80% occurring once. The input for sequencing was CD4+ or CD8+ T cells sorted from blood, taken in a trial of the OX40 agonist ivuxolimab. Every receptor here comes from an adult with an advanced solid tumor such as melanoma, head and neck, liver or kidney cancer. The CDR3 runs from the conserved cysteine through the conserved F or W. A D gene is named only where the DNA matches it firmly. Some rows have no size entry. The others give once, few or many, or a class for an expanded clone.

CDR3 length	D gene	J gene	V gene	clone size	CDR3 protein	CDR3 DNA
16	TRBD2	TRBJ2-2	TRBV5-4	-	CASSDPGLAGLGELFF	TGTGCCAGCAGCGATCCGGGACTAGCGGGGCTCGGGGAGCTGTTTTTT
12	-	TRBJ1-2	TRBV28	-	CATLDGNYGYTF	TGTGCCACCTTAGACGGGAACTATGGCTACACCTTC
16	-	TRBJ1-4	TRBV7-2	-	CASSLWGPLTNEKLFF	TGTGCCAGCAGCTTATGGGGTCCCTTAACTAATGAAAAACTGTTTTTT
14	TRBD2	TRBJ2-7	TRBV30	-	CAWSRGTSGPQQYF	TGTGCCTGGAGTAGAGGGACTAGCGGGCCCCAGCAGTACTTC
16	-	TRBJ2-4	TRBV27	-	CASRPGLGGGKNIQYF	TGTGCCAGCAGACCTGGGCTCGGGGGCGGCAAAAACATTCAGTACTTC
13	-	TRBJ1-1	TRBV5-4	-	CASSSWTASEAFF	TGTGCCAGCAGCTCCTGGACAGCCTCTGAAGCTTTCTTT
16	TRBD1	TRBJ1-1	TRBV19	-	CASSIGDRGGNTEAFF	TGTGCCAGTAGTATAGGGGACAGGGGTGGGAACACTGAAGCTTTCTTT
18	TRBD2	TRBJ2-2	TRBV5-8	-	CASSLDGSGGINTGELFF	TGTGCCAGCAGCCTCGATGGTAGCGGGGGGATCAACACCGGGGAGCTGTTTTTT
12	-	TRBJ1-2	TRBV6-1	-	CASSPGGYGYTF	TGTGCCAGCAGTCCGGGCGGCTATGGCTACACCTTC
16	TRBD2	TRBJ2-2	TRBV19	few	CASSPLTSGRGGELFF	TGTGCCAGTAGTCCGCTGACTAGCGGAAGAGGAGGGGAGCTGTTTTTT
13	-	TRBJ2-1	TRBV29-1	once	CSVEKSSRYEQFF	TGCAGCGTTGAGAAGTCGTCCCGCTATGAGCAGTTCTTC
15	TRBD1	TRBJ1-5	TRBV5-5	-	CASSLWQGVNQPQHF	TGTGCCAGCAGCTTGTGGCAGGGGGTCAATCAGCCCCAGCATTTT
14	TRBD2	TRBJ2-7	TRBV2	once	CASRVGGLSYEQYF	TGTGCCAGCAGGGTGGGAGGGTTGTCCTACGAGCAGTACTTC
16	TRBD1	TRBJ1-5	TRBV7-8	few	CASSLGPDRGSQPQHF	TGTGCCAGCAGCTTAGGGCCAGACAGGGGGAGCCAGCCCCAGCATTTT
16	TRBD1	TRBJ1-2	TRBV25-1	-	CASSLSTTGTGALQQF	TGTGCCAGCAGTCTATCCACAACCGGGACAGGGGCCCTGCAGCAGTTC
16	TRBD2	TRBJ2-1	TRBV28	-	CASGGVSGSSYNEQFF	TGTGCCAGCGGCGGGGTAAGCGGGAGCTCCTACAATGAGCAGTTCTTC
15	TRBD2	TRBJ2-1	TRBV7-3	-	CASSYTGLASNEQFF	TGTGCCAGCAGCTACACGGGACTAGCGTCCAATGAGCAGTTCTTC
12	-	TRBJ2-7	TRBV7-2	-	CASSSPPNEQYF	TGTGCCAGCAGCTCGCCCCCCAACGAGCAGTACTTC
14	TRBD1	TRBJ1-3	TRBV2	-	CATKRATGGNTIYF	TGTGCCACCAAACGCGCGACAGGGGGAAACACCATATATTTT
16	TRBD2	TRBJ2-3	TRBV7-9	-	CASSHTRGGSTDTQYF	TGTGCCAGCAGTCATACGCGCGGGGGAAGCACAGATACGCAGTATTTT